Listed here is a single TCR beta chain. The antigen is undetermined. This record comes from a study of identifying expanded T cells in peripheral blood. Here immunoSEQ multiplex PCR was the method, and the copy in TCRdb shows in-frame clones only, minus some. The sample has roughly 120,000 clones, around 89% seen once; the top ten hold under 9%. During the collection period, no donor immune events like infections were recorded. The CDR3 runs 15 residues. V gave up 4 bases and J gave up 1 base, with 13 bases separating them. Germline CDR1 reads MNHNY; CDR2 reads SVGAGI (reference sequence). Study results and limitations: Differentially abundant clones: around 1.2 between replicates, about 15 at 2 to 3 weeks, less than 20 at four.

The chain couples TRBV6-6 to TRBJ1-1, with D perhaps matching TRBD1 (6 bases). Material for sequencing was blood. This sequence was found in a person between 18 and 69 years old in good health. The chain's CDR3 is CASSFSATGNTEAFF. CDR3 coding DNA: TGTGCCAGCAGTTTCTCGGCGACAGGGAACACTGAAGCTTTCTTT.